The entry that follows covers one T cell receptor (beta chain) sequence. This entry comes from a study of blood T cell repertoires in COVID-19. Using immunoSEQ multiplex PCR, the repertoire was profiled, and TCRdb retains in-frame clones only, with some absent. The sample contains about 480,000 clones, 85% to 90% of which appear only once. Germline values: CDR1 MNHEY, CDR2 SVGAGI. Trimming left V 7 bases short and J 6 bases short, with 7 bases between. This CDR3 is 11 amino acids long. Sequenced: PBMCs or T cells enriched from blood (not recorded which). This sequence originates from a woman aged 40 to 50 who had recovered from COVID-19. The chain combines TRBV6-5 with TRBJ2-1; D is perhaps TRBD2 (6 bases). CDR3 nucleotide sequence: TGTGCCAGCATGGGGGGCAATGAGCAGTTCTTC. This encodes CASMGGNEQFF.